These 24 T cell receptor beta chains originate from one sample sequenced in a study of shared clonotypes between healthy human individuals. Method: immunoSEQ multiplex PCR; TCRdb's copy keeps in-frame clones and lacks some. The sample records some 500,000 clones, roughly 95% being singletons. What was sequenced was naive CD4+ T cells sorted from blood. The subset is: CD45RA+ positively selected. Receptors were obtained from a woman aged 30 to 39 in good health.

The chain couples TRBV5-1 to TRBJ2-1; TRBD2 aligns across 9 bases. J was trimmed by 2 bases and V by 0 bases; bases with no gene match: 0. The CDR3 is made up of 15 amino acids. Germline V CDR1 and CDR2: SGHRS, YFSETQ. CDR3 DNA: TGCGCCAGCAGCTTGGCTAGCGGGACCTACAATGAGCAGTTCTTC. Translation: CASSLASGTYNEQFF.

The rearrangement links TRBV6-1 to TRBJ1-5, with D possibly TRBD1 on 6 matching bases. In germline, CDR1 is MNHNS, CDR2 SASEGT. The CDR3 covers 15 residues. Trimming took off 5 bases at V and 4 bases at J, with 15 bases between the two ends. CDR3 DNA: TGTGCCAGCAGTAATAGACAGGCGCTAAATCAGCCCCAGCATTTT. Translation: CASSNRQALNQPQHF.

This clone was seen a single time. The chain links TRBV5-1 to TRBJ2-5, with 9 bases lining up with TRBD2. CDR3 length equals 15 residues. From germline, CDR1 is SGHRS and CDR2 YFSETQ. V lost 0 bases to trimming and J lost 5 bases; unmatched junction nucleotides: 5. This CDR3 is CASSLVSSGTETQYF. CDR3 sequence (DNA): TGCGCCAGCAGCTTGGTGTCTAGCGGGACGGAGACCCAGTACTTC.

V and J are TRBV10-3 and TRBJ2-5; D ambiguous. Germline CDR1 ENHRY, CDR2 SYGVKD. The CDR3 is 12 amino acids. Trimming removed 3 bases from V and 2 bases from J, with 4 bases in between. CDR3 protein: CAISDKQETQYF. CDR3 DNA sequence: TGTGCCATCAGTGACAAACAAGAGACCCAGTACTTC.

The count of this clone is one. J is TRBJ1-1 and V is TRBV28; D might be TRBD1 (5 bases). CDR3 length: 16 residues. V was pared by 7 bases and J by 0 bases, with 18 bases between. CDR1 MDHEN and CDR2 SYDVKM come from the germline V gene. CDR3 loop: CASNPGPLMLNTEAFF. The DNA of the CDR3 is TGTGCCAGCAACCCGGGGCCACTGATGTTGAACACTGAAGCTTTCTTT. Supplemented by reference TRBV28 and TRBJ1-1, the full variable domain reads DVKVTQSSRYLVKRTGEKVFLECVQDMDHENMFWYRQDPGLGLRLIYFSYDVKMKEKGDIPEGYSVSREKKERFSLILESASTNQTSMYLCASNPGPLMLNTEAFFGQGTRLTVV.

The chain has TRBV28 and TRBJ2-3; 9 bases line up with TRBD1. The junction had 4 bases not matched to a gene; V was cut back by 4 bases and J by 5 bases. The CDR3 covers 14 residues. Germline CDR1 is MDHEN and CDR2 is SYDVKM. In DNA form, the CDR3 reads TGTGCCAGCAGTTCACAGGGGGCAGAAGATACGCAGTATTTT. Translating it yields CASSSQGAEDTQYF.

CDR3 DNA: TGTGCCACCAGCAGAGAAACAGGTAGCCAGCCCCAGCATTTT. Translating gives CATSRETGSQPQHF. The genes are TRBV15 and TRBJ1-5; D is possibly TRBD1 (5 bases). Germline V gene sequence: CDR1 LNHNV, CDR2 YYDKDF (reference sequence). CDR3 length: 14 residues. V was cut by 0 bases and J by 7 bases, with 10 bases left in between.

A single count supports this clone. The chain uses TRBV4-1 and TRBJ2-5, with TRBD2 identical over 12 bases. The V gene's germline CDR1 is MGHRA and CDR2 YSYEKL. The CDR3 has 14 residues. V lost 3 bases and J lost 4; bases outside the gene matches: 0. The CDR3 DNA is TGCGCCAGCAGCCAGGGACTAGCGGGAGAGACCCAGTACTTC. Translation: CASSQGLAGETQYF.

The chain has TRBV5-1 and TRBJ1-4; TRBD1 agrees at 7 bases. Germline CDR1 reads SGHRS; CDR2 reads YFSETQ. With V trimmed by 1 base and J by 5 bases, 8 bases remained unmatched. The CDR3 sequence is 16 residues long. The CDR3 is CASSLRGQNQNEKLFF. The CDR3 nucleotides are TGCGCCAGCAGCTTGCGGGGACAGAACCAAAATGAAAAACTGTTTTTT. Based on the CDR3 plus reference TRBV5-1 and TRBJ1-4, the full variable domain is KAGVTQTPRYLIKTRGQQVTLSCSPISGHRSVSWYQQTPGQGLQFLFEYFSETQRNKGNFPGRFSGRQFSNSRSEMNVSTLELGDSALYLCASSLRGQNQNEKLFFGSGTQLSVL.

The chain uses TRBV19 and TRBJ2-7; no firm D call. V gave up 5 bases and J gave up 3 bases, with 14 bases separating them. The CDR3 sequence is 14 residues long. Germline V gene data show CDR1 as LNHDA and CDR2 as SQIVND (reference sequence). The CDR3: CASSPTASSYEQYF. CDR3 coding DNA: TGTGCCAGTAGTCCTACTGCCTCAAGCTACGAGCAGTACTTC.

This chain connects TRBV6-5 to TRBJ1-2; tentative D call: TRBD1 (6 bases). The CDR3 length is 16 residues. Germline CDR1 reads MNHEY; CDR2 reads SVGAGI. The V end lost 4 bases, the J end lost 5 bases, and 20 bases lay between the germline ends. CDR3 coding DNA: TGTGCCAGCAGTTCCTCAGGGGTAGGGGCGGGGTATGGCTACACCTTC. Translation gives CASSSSGVGAGYGYTF.

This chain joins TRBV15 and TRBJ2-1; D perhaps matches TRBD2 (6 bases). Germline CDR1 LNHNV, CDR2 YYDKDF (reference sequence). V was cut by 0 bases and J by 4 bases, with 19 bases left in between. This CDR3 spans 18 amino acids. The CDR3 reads CATSRDLRRAGPYNEQFF. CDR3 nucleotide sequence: TGTGCCACCAGCAGAGATTTGCGGAGGGCGGGGCCATACAATGAGCAGTTCTTC.

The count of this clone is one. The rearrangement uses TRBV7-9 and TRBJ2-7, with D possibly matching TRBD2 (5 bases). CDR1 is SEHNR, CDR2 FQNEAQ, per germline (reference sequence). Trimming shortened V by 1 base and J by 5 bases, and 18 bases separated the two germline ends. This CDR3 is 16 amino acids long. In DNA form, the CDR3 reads TGTGCCAGCAGCTTAGGGACCCTAGCAAGGACCCACGAGCAGTACTTC. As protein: CASSLGTLARTHEQYF.

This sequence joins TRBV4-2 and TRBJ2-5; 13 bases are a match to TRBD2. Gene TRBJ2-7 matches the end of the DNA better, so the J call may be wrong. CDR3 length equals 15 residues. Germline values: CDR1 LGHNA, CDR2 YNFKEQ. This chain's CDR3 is CASSQRTSGSYEQYF. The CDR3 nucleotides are TGTGCCAGCAGCCAGAGGACTAGCGGGAGTTACGAGCAGTACTTC.

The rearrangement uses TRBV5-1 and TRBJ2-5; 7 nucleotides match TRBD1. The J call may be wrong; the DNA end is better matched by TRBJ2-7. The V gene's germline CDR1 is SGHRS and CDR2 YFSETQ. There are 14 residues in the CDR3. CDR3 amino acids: CASSVTGTAYEQYF. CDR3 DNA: TGCGCCAGCAGCGTAACCGGGACAGCTTACGAGCAGTACTTC.

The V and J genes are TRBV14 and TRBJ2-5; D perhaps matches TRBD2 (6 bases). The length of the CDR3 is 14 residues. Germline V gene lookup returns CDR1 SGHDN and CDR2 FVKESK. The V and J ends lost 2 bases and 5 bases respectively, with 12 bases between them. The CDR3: CASSQNHGGETQYF. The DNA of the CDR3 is TGTGCCAGCAGCCAAAATCATGGGGGGGAGACCCAGTACTTC. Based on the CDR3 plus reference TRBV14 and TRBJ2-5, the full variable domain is EAGVTQFPSHSVIEKGQTVTLRCDPISGHDNLYWYRRVMGKEIKFLLHFVKESKQDESGMPNNRFLAERTGGTYSTLKVQPAELEDSGVYFCASSQNHGGETQYFGPGTRLLVL.

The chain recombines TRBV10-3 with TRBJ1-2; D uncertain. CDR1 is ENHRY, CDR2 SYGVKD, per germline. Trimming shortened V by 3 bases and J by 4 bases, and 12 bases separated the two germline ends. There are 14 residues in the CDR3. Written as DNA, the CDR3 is TGTGCCATCAGTGAATACCCAAATACCTATGGCTACACCTTC. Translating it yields CAISEYPNTYGYTF.

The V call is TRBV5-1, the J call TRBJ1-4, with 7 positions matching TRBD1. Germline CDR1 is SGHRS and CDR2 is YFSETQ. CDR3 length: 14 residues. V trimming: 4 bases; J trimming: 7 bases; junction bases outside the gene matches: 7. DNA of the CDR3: TGCGCCAGCAGCGAGGGACGACAGGGTGAAAAACTGTTTTTT. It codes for CASSEGRQGEKLFF.

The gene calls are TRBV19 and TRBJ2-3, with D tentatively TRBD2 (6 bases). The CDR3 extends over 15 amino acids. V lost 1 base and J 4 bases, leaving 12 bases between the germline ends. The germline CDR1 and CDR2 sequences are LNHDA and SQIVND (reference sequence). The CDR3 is CASSIAARESDTQYF. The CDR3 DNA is TGTGCCAGTAGTATAGCTGCCCGGGAGTCAGATACGCAGTATTTT.

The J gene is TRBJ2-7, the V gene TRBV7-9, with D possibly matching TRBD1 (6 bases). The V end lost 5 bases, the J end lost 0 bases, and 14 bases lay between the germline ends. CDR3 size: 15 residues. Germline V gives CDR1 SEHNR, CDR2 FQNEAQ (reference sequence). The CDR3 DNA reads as TGTGCCAGCAGCCGTTCATCGGACAGCTCCTACGAGCAGTACTTC. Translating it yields CASSRSSDSSYEQYF.

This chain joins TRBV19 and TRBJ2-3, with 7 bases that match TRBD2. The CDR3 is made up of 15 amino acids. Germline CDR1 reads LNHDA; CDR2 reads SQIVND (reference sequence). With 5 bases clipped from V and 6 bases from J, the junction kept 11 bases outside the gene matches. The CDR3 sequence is CASSPAGKGPDTQYF. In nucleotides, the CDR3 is TGTGCCAGTAGTCCAGCGGGAAAGGGCCCGGATACGCAGTATTTT.

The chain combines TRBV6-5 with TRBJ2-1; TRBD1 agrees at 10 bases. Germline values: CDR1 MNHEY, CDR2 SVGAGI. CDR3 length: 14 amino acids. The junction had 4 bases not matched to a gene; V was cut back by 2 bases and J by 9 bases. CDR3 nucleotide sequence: TGTGCCAGCAGTTACGACAGGGGGCGAAGTGAGCAGTTCTTC. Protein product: CASSYDRGRSEQFF.

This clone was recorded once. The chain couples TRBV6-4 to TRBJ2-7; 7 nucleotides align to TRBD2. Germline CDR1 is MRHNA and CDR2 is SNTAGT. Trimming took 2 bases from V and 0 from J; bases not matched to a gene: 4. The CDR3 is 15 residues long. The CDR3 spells CASSDQAGDSYEQYF. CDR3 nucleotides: TGTGCCAGCAGTGACCAGGCGGGGGACTCCTACGAGCAGTACTTC.

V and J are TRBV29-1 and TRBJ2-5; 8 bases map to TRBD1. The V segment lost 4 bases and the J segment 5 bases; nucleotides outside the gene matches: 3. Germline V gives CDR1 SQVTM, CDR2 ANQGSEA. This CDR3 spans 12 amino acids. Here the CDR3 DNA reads TGCAGCGTTGCCAGGGGGCGGGAGACCCAGTACTTC. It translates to CSVARGRETQYF.